These T cell receptor beta chains were read from a single sample in a study of blood T cell repertoires in COVID-19. Measured with immunoSEQ multiplex PCR; TCRdb has only the in-frame clones, and not every one. The data hold some 160,000 clones, with approximately 86% observed a single time. Sequences were obtained from peripheral blood. The receptors were sampled from a woman at least 80 years old with COVID-19, enrolled during active disease. Both conserved end residues are part of each CDR3. The order of the fields is J gene, V gene, clone size, D gene, CDR3 protein, CDR3 DNA. D genes are given only for firm matches. Only some rows state a clone size, as once, few, many or a class for expanded clones.

>TRBJ1-2|TRBV5-5|many|-
CASSLEGEEGYTF
TGTGCCAGCAGCTTGGAAGGGGAGGAAGGCTACACCTTC
>TRBJ2-1|TRBV10-3|once|-
CAISESSGWGNEQFF
TGTGCCATCAGTGAGTCCAGCGGGTGGGGCAATGAGCAGTTCTTC
>TRBJ2-7|TRBV5-4|-|-
CASSLDNYEQYF
TGTGCCAGCAGCTTGGACAACTACGAGCAGTACTTC
>TRBJ1-2|TRBV3-1/TRBV3-2|few|-
CASSPYSPGDGYTF
TGTGCCAGCAGCCCATACAGCCCGGGAGATGGCTACACCTTC
>TRBJ1-6|TRBV11-2|-|-
CASSLDRTISPLHF
TGTGCCAGCAGCTTAGACCGCACTATTTCACCCCTCCACTTT
>TRBJ2-7|TRBV28|-|TRBD2
CASSGGGAGEQYF
TGTGCCAGCAGCGGCGGGGGGGCTGGCGAGCAGTACTTC
>TRBJ2-3|TRBV4-2|many|-
CASSAFGGLTSTDTQYF
TGTGCCAGCAGTGCCTTCGGGGGGCTCACTAGCACAGATACGCAGTATTTT
>TRBJ1-4|TRBV6-6|-|-
CASSRTQGGGGEKLFF
TGTGCCAGCAGTAGAACCCAGGGTGGTGGTGGGGAAAAACTGTTTTTT
>TRBJ2-7|TRBV11-2|few|TRBD2
CASSLIGREGFEQYF
TGTGCCAGCAGCTTAATAGGGCGGGAGGGCTTCGAGCAGTACTTC
>TRBJ1-6|TRBV19|-|-
CASRESSYNSPLHF
TGTGCCAGTAGGGAGTCCTCCTATAATTCACCCCTCCACTTT
>TRBJ1-1|TRBV4-1|-|TRBD1
CASSKGQGALNTEAFF
TGCGCCAGCAGCAAAGGACAGGGGGCATTGAACACTGAAGCTTTCTTT
>TRBJ1-4|TRBV3-1/TRBV3-2|once|-
CASSHDGQLKKLFF
TGTGCCAGCAGCCACGACGGACAGCTGAAAAAACTGTTTTTT
>TRBJ2-7|TRBV18|-|-
CASSQRREQYF
TGTGCCAGCTCCCAACGGAGAGAGCAGTACTTC
>TRBJ2-1|TRBV3-1/TRBV3-2|few|-
CASSQDSGWQPNEQFF
TGTGCCAGCAGCCAAGATTCCGGGTGGCAGCCGAATGAGCAGTTCTTC
>TRBJ2-2|TRBV6-6|once|TRBD1
CASSLGQGNTGELFF
TGTGCCAGCAGTTTGGGACAGGGTAACACCGGGGAGCTGTTTTTT
>TRBJ1-2|TRBV7-9|-|TRBD1
CASSLATGRYGYTF
TGTGCCAGCAGCTTAGCGACAGGGAGGTATGGCTACACCTTC
>TRBJ2-1|TRBV2|-|TRBD2
CASSATSGRSSYNEQFF
TGTGCCAGCAGCGCGACTAGCGGGCGAAGCTCCTACAATGAGCAGTTCTTC
>TRBJ2-5|TRBV3-1/TRBV3-2|-|-
CASSHSSGTHPQETQYF
TGTGCCAGCAGCCATAGTTCGGGGACTCACCCGCAAGAGACCCAGTACTTC
>TRBJ2-2|TRBV5-1|-|-
CASRLNGELFF
TGCGCCAGCAGACTCAACGGGGAGCTGTTTTTT
>TRBJ1-2|TRBV7-9|-|-
CASSLLWEARVKDNYGYTF
TGTGCCAGCAGCTTATTATGGGAGGCTAGGGTGAAAGATAACTATGGCTACACCTTC
>TRBJ2-7|TRBV27|-|-
CASSWVGSSYEQYF
TGTGCCAGCAGTTGGGTGGGGAGCTCCTACGAGCAGTACTTC
>TRBJ2-1|TRBV15|-|TRBD2
CATSSFSGRRVNEQFF
TGTGCCACCAGCAGCTTTAGCGGGAGAAGGGTGAATGAGCAGTTCTTC
>TRBJ1-6|TRBV6-5|-|-
CASGRGGAPLHF
TGTGCCAGCGGCCGGGGGGGCGCGCCCCTCCACTTT
>TRBJ1-5|TRBV6-5|-|-
CASSTAVGQPQHF
TGTGCCAGTTCCACAGCTGTGGGTCAGCCCCAGCATTTT